This T cell receptor beta chain was sequenced during a study of identical twins. Findings and limits, study-wide: Low generation-probability sequences were in excess among twin-shared out-of-frame alpha sequences.

In germline, CDR1 is LGHDT, CDR2 YNNKEL (reference sequence). V was trimmed by 0 bases and J by 3 bases, leaving 9 bases between them. The CDR3 is made up of 16 amino acids. TCRdb reprocessed the 5' RACE reads via MiXCR and lists one record per CDR3 protein. The sample records over 600,000 distinct CDR3 sequences, about 20% being singletons. In the case of this clonotype: Its cognate antigen is unknown.

These data also featured in a second study, about T cells expressing NK-cell markers. This second study says: Several experiments confined sorting to alpha-beta TCR T cells with an anti-gamma-delta TCR antibody.

The V gene is TRBV3-1, the J gene TRBJ2-6; unclear D gene. The sequenced sample was PBMCs. The receptor was derived from a woman in her late teens or twenties in good health. CDR3 coding DNA: TGTGCCAGCAGCCAAGAGCGCAGGTTTGGGGCCAACGTCCTGACTTTC. It codes for CASSQERRFGANVLTF. Filled out from reference TRBV3-1 and TRBJ2-6, the complete variable domain reads DTAVSQTPKYLVTQMGNDKSIKCEQNLGHDTMYWYKQDSKKFLKIMFSYNNKELIINETVPNRFSPKSPDKAHLNLHINSLELGDSAVYFCASSQERRFGANVLTFGAGSRLTVL.